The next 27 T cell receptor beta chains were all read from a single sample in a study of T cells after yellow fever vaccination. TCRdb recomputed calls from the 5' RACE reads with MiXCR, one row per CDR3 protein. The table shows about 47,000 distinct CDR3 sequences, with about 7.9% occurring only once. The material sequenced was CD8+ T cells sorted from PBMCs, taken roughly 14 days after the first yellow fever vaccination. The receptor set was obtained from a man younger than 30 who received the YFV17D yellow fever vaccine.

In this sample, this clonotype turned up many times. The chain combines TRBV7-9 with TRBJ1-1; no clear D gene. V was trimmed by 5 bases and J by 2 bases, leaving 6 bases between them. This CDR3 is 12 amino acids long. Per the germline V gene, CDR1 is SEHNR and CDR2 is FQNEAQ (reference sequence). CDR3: CASSHPNTEAFF. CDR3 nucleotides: TGTGCCAGCAGCCACCCCAACACTGAAGCTTTCTTT. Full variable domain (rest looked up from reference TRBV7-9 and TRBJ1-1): DTGVSQNPRHKITKRGQNVTFRCDPISEHNRLYWYRQTLGQGPEFLTYFQNEAQLEKSRLLSDRFSAERPKGSFSTLEIQRTEQGDSAMYLCASSHPNTEAFFGQGTRLTVV.

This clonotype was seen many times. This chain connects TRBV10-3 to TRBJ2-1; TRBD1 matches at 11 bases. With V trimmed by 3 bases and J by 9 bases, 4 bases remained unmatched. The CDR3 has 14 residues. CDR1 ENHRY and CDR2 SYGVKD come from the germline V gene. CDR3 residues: CAISDGQGAGEQFF. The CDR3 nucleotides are TGTGCCATCAGTGACGGACAGGGGGCTGGTGAGCAGTTCTTC.

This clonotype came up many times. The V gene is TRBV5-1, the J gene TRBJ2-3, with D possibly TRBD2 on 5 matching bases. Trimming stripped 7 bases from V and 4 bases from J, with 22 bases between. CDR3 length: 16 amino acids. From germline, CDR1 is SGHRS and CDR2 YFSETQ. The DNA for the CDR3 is TGCGCCAGCCATCATCCTCTCGGCGGGTTGGCAGATACGCAGTATTTT. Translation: CASHHPLGGLADTQYF.

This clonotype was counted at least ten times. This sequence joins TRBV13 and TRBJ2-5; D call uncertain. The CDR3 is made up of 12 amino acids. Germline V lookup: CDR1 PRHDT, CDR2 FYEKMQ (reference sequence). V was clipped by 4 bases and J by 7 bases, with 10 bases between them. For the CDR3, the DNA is TGTGCCAGCAGCTCCTCCCATGGGACCCAGTACTTC. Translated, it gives CASSSSHGTQYF.

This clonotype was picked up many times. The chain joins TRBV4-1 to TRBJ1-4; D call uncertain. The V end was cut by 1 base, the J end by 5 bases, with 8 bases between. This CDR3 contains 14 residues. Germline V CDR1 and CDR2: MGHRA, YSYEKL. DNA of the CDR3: TGCGCCAGCAGCCAAGTATTTAACAATGAAAAACTGTTTTTT. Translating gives CASSQVFNNEKLFF.

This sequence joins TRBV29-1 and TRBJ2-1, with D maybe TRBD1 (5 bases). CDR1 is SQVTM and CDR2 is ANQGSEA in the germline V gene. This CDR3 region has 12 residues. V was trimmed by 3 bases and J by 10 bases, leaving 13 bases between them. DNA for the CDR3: TGCAGCGTTGATAAGGGGTCTGGCGAGCAGTTCTTC. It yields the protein CSVDKGSGEQFF.

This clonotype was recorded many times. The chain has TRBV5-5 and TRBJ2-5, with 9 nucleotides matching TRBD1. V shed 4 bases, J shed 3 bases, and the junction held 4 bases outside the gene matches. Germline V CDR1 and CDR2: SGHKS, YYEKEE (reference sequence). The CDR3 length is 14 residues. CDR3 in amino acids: CASSVRTGEETQYF. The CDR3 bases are TGTGCCAGCAGCGTGAGGACAGGGGAAGAGACCCAGTACTTC.

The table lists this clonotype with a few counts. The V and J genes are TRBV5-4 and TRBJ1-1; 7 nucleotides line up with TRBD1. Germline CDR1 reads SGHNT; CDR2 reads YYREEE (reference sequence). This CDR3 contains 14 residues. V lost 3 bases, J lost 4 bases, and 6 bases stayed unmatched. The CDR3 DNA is TGTGCCAGCAGCTCCACAGGGGTTAGCACTGAAGCTTTCTTT. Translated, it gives CASSSTGVSTEAFF.

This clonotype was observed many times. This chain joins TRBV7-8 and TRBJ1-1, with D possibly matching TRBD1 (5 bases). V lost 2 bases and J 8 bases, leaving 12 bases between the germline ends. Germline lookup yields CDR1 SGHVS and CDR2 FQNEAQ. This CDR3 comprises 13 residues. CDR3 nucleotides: TGTGCCAGCAGCTTATCAGTAAGGGACGAAGCTTTCTTT. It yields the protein CASSLSVRDEAFF.

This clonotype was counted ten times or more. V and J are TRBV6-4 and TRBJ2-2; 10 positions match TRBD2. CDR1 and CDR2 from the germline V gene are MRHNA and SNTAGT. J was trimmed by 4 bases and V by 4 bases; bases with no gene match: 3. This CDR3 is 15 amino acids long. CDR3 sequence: CASSVASGGTGELFF. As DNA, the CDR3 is TGTGCCAGCAGTGTCGCTAGCGGGGGCACCGGGGAGCTGTTTTTT.

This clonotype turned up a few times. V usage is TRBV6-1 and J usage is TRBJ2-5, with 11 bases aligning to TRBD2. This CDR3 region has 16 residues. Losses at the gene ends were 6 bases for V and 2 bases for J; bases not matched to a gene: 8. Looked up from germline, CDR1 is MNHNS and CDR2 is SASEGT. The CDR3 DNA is TGTGCCAGCAGACCCCTAGCGGGGGGAATTCAAGAGACCCAGTACTTC. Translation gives CASRPLAGGIQETQYF.

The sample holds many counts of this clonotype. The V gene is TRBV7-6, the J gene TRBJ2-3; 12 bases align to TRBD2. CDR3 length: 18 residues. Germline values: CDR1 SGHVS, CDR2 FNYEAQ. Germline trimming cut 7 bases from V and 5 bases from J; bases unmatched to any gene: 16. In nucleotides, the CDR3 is TGTGCCAGCATCCCAGGGCCCTCTAGCGGGGGGGCGAAAGATACGCAGTATTTT. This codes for CASIPGPSSGGAKDTQYF.

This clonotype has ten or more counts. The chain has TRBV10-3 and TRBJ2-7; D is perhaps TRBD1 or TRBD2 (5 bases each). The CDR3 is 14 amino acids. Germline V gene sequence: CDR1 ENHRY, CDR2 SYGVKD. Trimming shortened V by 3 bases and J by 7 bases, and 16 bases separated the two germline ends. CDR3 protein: CAISDPGAAKEQYF. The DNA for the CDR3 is TGTGCCATCAGTGATCCCGGGGCGGCGAAAGAGCAGTACTTC.

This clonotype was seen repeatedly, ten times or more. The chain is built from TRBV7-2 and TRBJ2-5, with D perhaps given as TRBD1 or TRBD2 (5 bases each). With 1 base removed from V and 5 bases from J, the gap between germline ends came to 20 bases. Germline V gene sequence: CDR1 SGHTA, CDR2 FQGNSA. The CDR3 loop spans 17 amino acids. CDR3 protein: CASSLGASGWRSETQYF. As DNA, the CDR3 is TGTGCCAGCAGCTTAGGGGCGTCAGGGTGGAGGTCGGAGACCCAGTACTTC.

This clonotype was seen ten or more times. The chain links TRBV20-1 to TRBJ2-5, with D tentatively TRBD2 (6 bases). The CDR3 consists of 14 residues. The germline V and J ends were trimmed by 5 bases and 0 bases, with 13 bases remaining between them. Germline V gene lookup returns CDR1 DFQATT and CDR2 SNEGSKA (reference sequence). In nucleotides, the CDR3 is TGCAGTGCTGGGGACTGGCAGAACCAAGAGACCCAGTACTTC. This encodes CSAGDWQNQETQYF.

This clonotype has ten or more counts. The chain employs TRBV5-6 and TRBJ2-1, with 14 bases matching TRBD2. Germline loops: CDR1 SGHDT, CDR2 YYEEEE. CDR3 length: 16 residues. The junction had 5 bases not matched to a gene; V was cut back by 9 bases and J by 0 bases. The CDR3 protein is CATGTSGGPSYNEQFF. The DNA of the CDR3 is TGTGCCACCGGGACTAGCGGGGGCCCCTCCTACAATGAGCAGTTCTTC. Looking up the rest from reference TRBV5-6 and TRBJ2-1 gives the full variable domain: DAGVTQSPTHLIKTRGQQVTLRCSPKSGHDTVSWYQQALGQGPQFIFQYYEEEERQRGNFPDRFSGHQFPNYSSELNVNALLLGDSALYLCATGTSGGPSYNEQFFGPGTRLTVL.

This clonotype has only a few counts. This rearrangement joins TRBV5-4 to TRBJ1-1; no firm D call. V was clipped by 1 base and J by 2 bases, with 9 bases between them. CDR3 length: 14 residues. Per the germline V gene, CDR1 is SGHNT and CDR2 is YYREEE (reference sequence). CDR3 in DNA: TGTGCCAGCAGCTTGAGTGGACTTAACACTGAAGCTTTCTTT. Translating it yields CASSLSGLNTEAFF.

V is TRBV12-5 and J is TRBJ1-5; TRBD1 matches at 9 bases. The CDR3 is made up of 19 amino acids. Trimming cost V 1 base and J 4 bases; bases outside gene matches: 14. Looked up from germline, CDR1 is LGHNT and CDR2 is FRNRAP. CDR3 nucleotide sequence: TGTGCTAGTGGTTTGGACCAAAAGACCCGGGACAGGGATAATCAGCCCCAGCATTTT. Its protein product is CASGLDQKTRDRDNQPQHF.

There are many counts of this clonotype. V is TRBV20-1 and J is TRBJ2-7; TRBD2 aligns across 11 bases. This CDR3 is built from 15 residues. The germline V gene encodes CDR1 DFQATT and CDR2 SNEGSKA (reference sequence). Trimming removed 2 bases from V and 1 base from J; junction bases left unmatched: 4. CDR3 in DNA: TGCAGTGCTAGATCCCTAGCGGGGGGTTCCTACGAGCAGTACTTC. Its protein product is CSARSLAGGSYEQYF.

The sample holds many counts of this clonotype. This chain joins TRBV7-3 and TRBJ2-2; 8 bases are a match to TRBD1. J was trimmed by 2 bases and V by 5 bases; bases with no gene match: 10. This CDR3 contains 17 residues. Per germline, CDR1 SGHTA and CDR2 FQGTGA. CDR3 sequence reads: CASSRDRTGPNTGELFF. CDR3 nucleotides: TGTGCCAGCAGCCGGGACAGGACAGGGCCTAACACCGGGGAGCTGTTTTTT.

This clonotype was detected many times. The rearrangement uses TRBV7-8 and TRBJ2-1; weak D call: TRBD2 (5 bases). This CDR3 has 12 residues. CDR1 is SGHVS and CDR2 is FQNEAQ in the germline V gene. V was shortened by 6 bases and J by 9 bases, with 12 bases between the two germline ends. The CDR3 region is CASRLNLAEQFF. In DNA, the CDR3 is TGTGCCAGCAGATTAAATCTAGCTGAGCAGTTCTTC.

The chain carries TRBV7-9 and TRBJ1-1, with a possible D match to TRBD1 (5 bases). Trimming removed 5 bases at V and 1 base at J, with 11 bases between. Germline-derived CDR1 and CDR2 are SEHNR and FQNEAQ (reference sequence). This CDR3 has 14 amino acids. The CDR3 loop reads CASSDKTANTEAFF. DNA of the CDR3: TGTGCCAGCAGCGACAAGACAGCGAACACTGAAGCTTTCTTT.

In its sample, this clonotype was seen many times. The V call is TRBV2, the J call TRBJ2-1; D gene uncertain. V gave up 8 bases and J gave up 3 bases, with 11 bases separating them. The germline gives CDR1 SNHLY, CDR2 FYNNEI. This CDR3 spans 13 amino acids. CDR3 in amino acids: CASVRLVYNEQFF. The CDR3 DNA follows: TGTGCCAGCGTTCGACTGGTCTACAATGAGCAGTTCTTC.

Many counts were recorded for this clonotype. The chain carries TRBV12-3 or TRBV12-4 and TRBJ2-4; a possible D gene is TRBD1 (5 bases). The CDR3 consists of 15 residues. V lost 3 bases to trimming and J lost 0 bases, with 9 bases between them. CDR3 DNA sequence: TGTGCCAGCAGTTTGCAGGGTCTAGCCAAAAACATTCAGTACTTC. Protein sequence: CASSLQGLAKNIQYF.

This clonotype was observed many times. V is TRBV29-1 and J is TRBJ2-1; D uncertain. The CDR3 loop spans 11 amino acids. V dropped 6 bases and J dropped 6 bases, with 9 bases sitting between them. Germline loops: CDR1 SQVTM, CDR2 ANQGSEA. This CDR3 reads CSVTLGNEQFF. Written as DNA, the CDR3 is TGCAGCGTGACTCTGGGCAATGAGCAGTTCTTC.

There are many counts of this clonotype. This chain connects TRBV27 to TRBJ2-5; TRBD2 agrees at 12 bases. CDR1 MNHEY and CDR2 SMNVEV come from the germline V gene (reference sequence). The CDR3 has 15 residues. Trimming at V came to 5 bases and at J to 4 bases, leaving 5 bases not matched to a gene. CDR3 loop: CASSPGLAGLETQYF. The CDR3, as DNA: TGTGCCAGCAGTCCCGGACTAGCGGGATTAGAGACCCAGTACTTC.

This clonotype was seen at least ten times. CDR3 nucleotides: TGCGCCAGCAGCCCACGGAAATTCTATGGCTACACCTTC. This codes for CASSPRKFYGYTF. The chain carries TRBV4-1 and TRBJ1-2; unclear D gene. CDR1 is MGHRA and CDR2 is YSYEKL in the germline V gene. This CDR3 region has 13 residues. V lost 4 bases, J lost 4 bases, and 10 bases lay in between.